This TCR beta chain emerged from a study of cytomegalovirus exposure and HLA in healthy donors listed by TCRdb under 2017. About the full investigation: An earlier analysis of roughly 500 of the donors reported about 280 Gb of sequence data and 95 million to 140 million unique TCR beta sequences obtained from about 200 million T cells. Approximately 300 gigabases of sequencing data and 75 million to 85 million unique TCR sequences made up an early release that covered 500 to 700 HLA-typed donors. Of the 300 to 500 genotyped donors, less than 85% were placed in the genetic ancestry cluster associated with self-reported Caucasian donors. The study aimed to test whether cataloging public T cell receptors could reveal signatures of past pathogen exposure. The T cell repertoires of several hundred subjects were profiled by immunosequencing and related to cytomegalovirus serostatus. A separate validation cohort of over 95 different subjects was used in addition to the roughly 670-subject first cohort. To predict cytomegalovirus infection status, the study brought together high-throughput TCR immunosequencing, statistical association of individual TCRs with disease status, and machine learning. A later analysis re-examined previously published TCR beta repertoires from about 700 donors and added high-resolution HLA genotyping to investigate patterns of TCR occurrence. Rather than drawing on any new phenotypic data, the later analysis identified candidate immune exposures from TCR beta sequences and the way those sequences occurred across donors. An earlier analysis of approximately 630 of the donors applied high-throughput TCR beta sequencing to assess whether each TCR beta V gene segment acted as functional or pseudogenic. Donor age, sex, ethnicity and CMV serostatus were collected together with the repertoire data. In a later genetic analysis, genome-wide SNP genotypes for about three fifths of the roughly 670 donors were used, and that subset was treated as a discovery cohort. All discovery cohort repertoires had been generated using a single sequencing platform. HLA typing included class I and class II loci at four-digit resolution. The number of donors typed differed by locus, with roughly 620-630 for A, B, C, DRB1 and DQB1, around 520 for DQA1, 600 to 610 for DPA1, and some 440 for DPB1. Roughly five DR-DQ haplotypes were treated as single units for association and clustering because of strong linkage in the cohort. Across some 400 genotyped donors of the cohort, an average of 235,054 unique TCR beta nucleotide sequences per donor were sequenced, and approximately 17% of those sequences were non-productive. Paper-wide results and their limitations: The authors suggested that the approach could potentially be generalized to other disease states and immunological phenotypes. V-gene and J-gene trimming of TCR beta chains was associated with a missense DCLRE1C variant in a later genetic analysis, and the association was replicated in an independent cohort. When HLA alleles, especially DR and DQ, strongly co-occurred, TCR associations were difficult to assign to individual alleles. Roughly uniform sequencing depth across donors was assumed in presence/absence analyses, although this assumption may not hold. Compared with equally common non-associated chains, HLA-associated TCR beta chains in a later analysis were more clonally expanded and had lower generation probabilities. The only immune exposure information available for the cohort was CMV serostatus. Linkage disequilibrium might explain the correlated functional status among segregating V segments, but an unknown experimental factor could not be excluded. According to a later analysis, TCR association rates differed among HLA loci, with DRB1 alleles showing the most associated TCRs and HLA-C alleles showing the fewest. In the study, about 150 TCR beta chains were listed as associated with cytomegalovirus. In a later genetic analysis, fewer N-insertions in productive TCRs were reported among donors in an Asian-associated ancestry cluster than the roughly 700-donor mean. While some public TCRs were present in many individuals, most TCR sequences turned up only very rarely across donors. In an earlier analysis of approximately 590 of the donors, most TCR beta V segments appeared in productive rearrangements about 87% or about 30% of the time, broadly matching IMGT annotations. According to a later analysis, parvovirus B19, influenza, CMV and Epstein-Barr virus appeared linked to several top co-occurrence clusters. Only TCR beta chains were sequenced in this cohort, and the absence of alpha or paired-chain data limited detectable features. The 87-base-pair reads could not distinguish some IMGT-functional V segments, including TRBV6-2 and TRBV6-3, so those segments were excluded. A further reported finding was that TCR beta sequences accurately predicted the HLA-A and HLA-B alleles for most subjects in the first cohort. Because some donors lacked HLA typing at each locus, the association tests relied only on the typed subset. At a false discovery rate of 0.05, a later analysis linked 16,951 TCR beta sequences to specific HLA alleles. According to a later analysis, most CMV-associated TCR beta chains appeared to be HLA-restricted, and the HLA associations seemed to be driven largely by CMV exposure. The earlier analysis of approximately 560 of the donors excluded some 15 rarely observed V segments, including chromosome 9 orphons, because counts were too low. The sequencing pipeline was judged likely to have produced a cluster of highly shared sequence variants as a technical artifact. A few of the identified cytomegalovirus-associated TCR beta chains were confirmed in vitro to be specific for cytomegalovirus antigens. The classifier was reported to diagnose cytomegalovirus status with high specificity and sensitivity in both the original cohort and the validation cohort.

Of note for this clone: It has no known antigen specificity. Base quality data are lacking; no much larger clone is found one base away.

Library preparation used the immunoSEQ multiplex PCR assay. A mixture of 60 forward primers for TCR Vbeta segments and 13 reverse primers for TCR Jbeta segments was used in the multiplex PCR. The CDR3 region of rearranged TCR beta genes was amplified from genomic DNA with a multiplex PCR assay. The amplified TCR beta libraries were sequenced on the Illumina HiSeq System as 87-base-pair reads. The source study handled its data this way. Across the roughly 640 repertoires, a later analysis counted about 81 million unique TCR beta chains, 8.5 million to 12 million of which were shared by at least two donors. Raw reads were error-corrected and collapsed into unique sequences with a nearest-neighbor algorithm that merged closely related sequences to remove PCR and sequencing errors. To assign V, D and J gene segments, CDR3 sequences were aligned to IMGT reference sequences. For a sequence to be retained, at least a six-nucleotide match to both a V gene segment and a J gene segment was required. A rearrangement counted as productive if the CDR3 had no stop codons and remained in frame with V and J, and every other rearrangement counted as non-productive. Following IMGT convention, CDR3 was defined as the stretch from the second conserved V-encoded cysteine to the conserved J-encoded phenylalanine. The earlier analysis of roughly 590 of the donors excluded any sequence lacking an unambiguous match to a single V gene segment. In an earlier analysis of a few hundred of the donors, V segments were called functional above 56.7% productive rearrangements and were called segregating when the between-donor standard deviation exceeded 5%. A statistical classification framework was built to diagnose cytomegalovirus status from the catalog of TCR beta chain sequences. In a later analysis, TCR nucleotide sequences were compared against IMGT/GENE-DB human TR gene sequences so that V and J genes could be assigned. Using the TCRdist pipeline, a later analysis assigned CDR3 sequences along with most-parsimonious VDJ recombination scenarios. In a later analysis, each TCR beta chain was defined by its CDR3 amino acid sequence together with its V-gene family, and reads without a unique V-gene family were excluded. A later analysis removed 500 to 600 highly shared, low-generation-probability nucleotide sequences to deal with suspected cross-contamination and a sequencing artifact. A later analysis calculated a clonal expansion index for each public chain from normalized within-repertoire ranks of inferred template counts. A later analysis computed generation probabilities with a VDJ recombination model fitted to out-of-frame rearrangements, and checked the results against IGoR. Hypergeometric tests were used in a later analysis to score TCR-TCR, TCR-HLA and TCR-CMV co-occurrence, with a repertoire-size bias correction applied to the TCR pairs. A later analysis estimated false discovery rates by permuting HLA or CMV assignments 20 times. In a later analysis, co-occurring TCRs were grouped using DBSCAN, and TCRdist sequence similarity was added for clustering within HLA-allele-positive subsets. Repertoires with fewer than 30,000 or more than 120,000 public chains were left out of co-occurrence clustering, as were a handful of repertoires with anomalous nucleotide sharing. Imported from immuneACCESS, the table was reduced by TCRdb to in-frame sequences with V and J called. These copies leave out some clones; in studies compared against another copy, an unresolved V gene accounts for under half, and the cause of the remainder is not known. Clone size and V and J calls were adopted from that table, with D and trimming inferred from the DNA. For this sample the table gives fewer than 150,000 clones, of which approximately 74% were detected only once. About 4% of the sample is taken by the ten largest.

The cohort comprised fewer than 700 healthy bone marrow donors. At the time of sampling, every cohort member was nominally healthy, though immune exposures that went unrecorded were likely present. The donor tested CMV seropositive, placing the donor among the roughly 300 seropositive members of the cohort. Each donor provided a peripheral blood sample, and peripheral blood mononuclear cells were used for TCR beta sequencing. Genomic DNA extraction from the blood cell samples was performed with the Qiagen DNeasy Blood Extraction Kit. For this chain, trimming is 0 bases at the V end and 0 bases at the J end, and the number of junction bases without a gene match is 6. From the cysteine through the phenylalanine, the CDR3 covers 18 amino acids. CDR3 DNA is the only sequence kept; it has 54 bases, read in frame from the first base. Reading the germline V gene gives CDR1 SGHRS and CDR2 YFSETQ.

The sequence came from a woman aged 40 to 55 in good health and CMV-seropositive. The chain was built from TRBV5-1 and TRBJ2-3, with TRBD2 matching 11 junction bases. Sequencing was performed on PBMCs. The sequence in DNA is TGCGCCAGCAGCTTGGGCCTGACTAGCGGGATAAGCACAGATACGCAGTATTTT. Translated, it reads CASSLGLTSGISTDTQYF. Reference TRBV5-1 and TRBJ2-3 proteins supply the regions before and after the CDR3; the full variable domain is: KAGVTQTPRYLIKTRGQQVTLSCSPISGHRSVSWYQQTPGQGLQFLFEYFSETQRNKGNFPGRFSGRQFSNSRSEMNVSTLELGDSALYLCASSLGLTSGISTDTQYFGPGTRLTVL.